The following is a TCR beta chain sequence with its context. CDR3 length: 16 amino acids. CDR1 is MDHEN and CDR2 is SYDVKM in the germline V gene. Trimming stripped 2 bases from V and 2 bases from J, with 13 bases between. The entry originates in a study of blood T cell repertoires in COVID-19. Sequenced by immunoSEQ multiplex PCR; TCRdb stores in-frame clones only, minus some. The repertoire has some 250,000 clones, more than 75% of them found once; the top ten carry 15% to 17%. This chain links TRBV28 with TRBJ2-1, with D perhaps TRBD2 (5 bases). Sequenced material: PBMCs or T cells enriched from blood (not recorded which). The clonotype was recovered from a man younger than 35 who had recovered from COVID-19. The CDR3 region has the DNA TGTGCCAGCAGTTTAGTGAGGGCGGCGGCCTACAATGAGCAGTTCTTC. This encodes CASSLVRAAAYNEQFF.